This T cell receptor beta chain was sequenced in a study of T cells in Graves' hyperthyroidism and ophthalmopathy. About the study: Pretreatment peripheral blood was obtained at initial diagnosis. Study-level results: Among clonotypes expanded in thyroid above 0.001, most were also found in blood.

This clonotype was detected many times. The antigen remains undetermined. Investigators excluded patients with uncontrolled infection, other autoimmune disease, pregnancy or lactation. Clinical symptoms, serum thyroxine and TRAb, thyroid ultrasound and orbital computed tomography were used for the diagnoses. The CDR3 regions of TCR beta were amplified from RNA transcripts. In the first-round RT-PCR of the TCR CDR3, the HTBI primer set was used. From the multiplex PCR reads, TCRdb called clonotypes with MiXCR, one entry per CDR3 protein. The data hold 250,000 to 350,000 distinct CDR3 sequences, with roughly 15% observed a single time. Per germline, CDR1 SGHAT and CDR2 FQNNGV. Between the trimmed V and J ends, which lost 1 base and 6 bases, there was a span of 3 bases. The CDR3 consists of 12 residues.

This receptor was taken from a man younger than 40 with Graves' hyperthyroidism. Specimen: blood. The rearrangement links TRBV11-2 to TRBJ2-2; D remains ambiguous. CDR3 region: CASSLASGELFF. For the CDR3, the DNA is TGTGCCAGCAGCTTAGCGTCCGGGGAGCTGTTTTTT.